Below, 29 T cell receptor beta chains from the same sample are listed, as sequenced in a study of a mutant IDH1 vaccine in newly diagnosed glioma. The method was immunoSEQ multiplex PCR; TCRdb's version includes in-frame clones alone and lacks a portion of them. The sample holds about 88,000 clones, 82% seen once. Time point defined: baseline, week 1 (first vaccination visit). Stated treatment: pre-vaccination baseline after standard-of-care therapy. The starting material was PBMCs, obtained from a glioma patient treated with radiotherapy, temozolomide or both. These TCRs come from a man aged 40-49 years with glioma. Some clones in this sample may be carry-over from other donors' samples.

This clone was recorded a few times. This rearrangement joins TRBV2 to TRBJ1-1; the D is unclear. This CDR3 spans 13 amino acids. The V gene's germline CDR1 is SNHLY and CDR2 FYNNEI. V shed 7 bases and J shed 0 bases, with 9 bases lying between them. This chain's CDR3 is CASKKEMNTEAFF. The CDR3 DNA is TGTGCCAGCAAGAAGGAAATGAACACTGAAGCTTTCTTT.

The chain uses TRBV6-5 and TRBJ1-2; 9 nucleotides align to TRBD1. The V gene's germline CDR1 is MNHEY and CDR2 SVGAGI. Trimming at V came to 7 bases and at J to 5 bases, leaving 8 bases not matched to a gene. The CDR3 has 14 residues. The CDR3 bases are TGTGCCAGCACCGAAACAGGGGGCGAATATGGCTACACCTTC. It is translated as CASTETGGEYGYTF.

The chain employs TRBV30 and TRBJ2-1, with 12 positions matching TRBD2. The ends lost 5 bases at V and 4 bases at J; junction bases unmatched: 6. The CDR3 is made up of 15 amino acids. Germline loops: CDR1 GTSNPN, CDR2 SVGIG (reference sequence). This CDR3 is CAWASGGARYNEQFF. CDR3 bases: TGTGCCTGGGCTAGCGGGGGGGCACGGTACAATGAGCAGTTCTTC.

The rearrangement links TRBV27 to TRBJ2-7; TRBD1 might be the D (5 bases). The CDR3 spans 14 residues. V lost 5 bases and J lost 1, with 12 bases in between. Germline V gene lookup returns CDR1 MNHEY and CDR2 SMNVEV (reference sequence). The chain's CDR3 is CASSARQTSYEQYF. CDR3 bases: TGTGCCAGCAGTGCCCGACAGACTTCCTACGAGCAGTACTTC.

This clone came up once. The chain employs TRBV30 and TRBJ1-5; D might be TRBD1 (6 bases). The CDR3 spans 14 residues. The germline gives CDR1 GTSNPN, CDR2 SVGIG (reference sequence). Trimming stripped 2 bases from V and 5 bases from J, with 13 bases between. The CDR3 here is CAWSSGQLYQPQHF. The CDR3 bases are TGTGCCTGGAGTAGTGGACAGTTATATCAGCCCCAGCATTTT.

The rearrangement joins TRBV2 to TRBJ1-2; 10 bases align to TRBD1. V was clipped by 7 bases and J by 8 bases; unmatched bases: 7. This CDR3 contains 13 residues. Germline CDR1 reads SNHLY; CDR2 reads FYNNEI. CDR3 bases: TGTGCCAGCACCGGGACAGGGGTTGGGGGCTACACCTTC. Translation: CASTGTGVGGYTF.

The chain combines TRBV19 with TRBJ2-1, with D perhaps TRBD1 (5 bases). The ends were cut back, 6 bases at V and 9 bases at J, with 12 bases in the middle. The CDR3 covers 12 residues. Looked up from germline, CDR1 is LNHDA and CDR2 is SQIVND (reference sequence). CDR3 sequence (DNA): TGTGCCAGTAGGAGAAGTAGGGGTGAGCAGTTCTTC. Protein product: CASRRSRGEQFF.

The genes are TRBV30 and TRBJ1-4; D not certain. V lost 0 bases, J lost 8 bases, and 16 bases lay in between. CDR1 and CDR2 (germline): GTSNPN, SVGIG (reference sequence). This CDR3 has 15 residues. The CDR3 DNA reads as TGTGCCTGGAGTGTACGTCGGACGCGCGGCGAAAAACTGTTTTTT. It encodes CAWSVRRTRGEKLFF.

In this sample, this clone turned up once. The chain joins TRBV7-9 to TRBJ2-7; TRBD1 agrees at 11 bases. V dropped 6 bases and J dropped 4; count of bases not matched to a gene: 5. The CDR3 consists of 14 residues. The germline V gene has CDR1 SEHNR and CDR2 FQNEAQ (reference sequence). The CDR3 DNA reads TGTGCCAGCAGTGTTGGACAGGGGGCTTACGAGCAGTACTTC. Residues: CASSVGQGAYEQYF.

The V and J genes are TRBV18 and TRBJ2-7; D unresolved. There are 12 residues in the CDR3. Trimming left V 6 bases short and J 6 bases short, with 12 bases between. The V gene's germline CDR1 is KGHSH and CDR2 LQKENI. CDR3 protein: CASSTERREQYF. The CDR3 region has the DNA TGTGCCAGCTCGACCGAACGTCGCGAGCAGTACTTC.

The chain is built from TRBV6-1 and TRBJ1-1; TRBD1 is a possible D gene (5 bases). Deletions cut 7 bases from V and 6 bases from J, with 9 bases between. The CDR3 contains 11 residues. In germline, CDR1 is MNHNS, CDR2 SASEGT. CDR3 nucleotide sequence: TGTGCCAGCAACCGACAGTCTGAAGCTTTCTTT. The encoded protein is CASNRQSEAFF.

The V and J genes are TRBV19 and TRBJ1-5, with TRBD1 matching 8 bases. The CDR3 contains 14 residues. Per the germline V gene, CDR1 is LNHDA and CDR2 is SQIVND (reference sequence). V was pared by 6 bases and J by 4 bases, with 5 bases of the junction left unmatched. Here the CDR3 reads CASRVDRDNQPQHF. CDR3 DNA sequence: TGTGCCAGTAGAGTGGACAGGGATAATCAGCCCCAGCATTTT.

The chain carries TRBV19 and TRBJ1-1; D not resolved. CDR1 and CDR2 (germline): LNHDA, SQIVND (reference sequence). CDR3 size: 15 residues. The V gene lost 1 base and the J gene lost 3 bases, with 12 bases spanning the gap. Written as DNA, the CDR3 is TGTGCCAGTAGTATAGCGGGCCTAGCCTACACTGAAGCTTTCTTT. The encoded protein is CASSIAGLAYTEAFF.

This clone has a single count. CDR3 in DNA: TGTGCCAGCAGCCCCCGGGGAAACACCATATATTTT. This gives the protein CASSPRGNTIYF. This sequence joins TRBV14 and TRBJ1-3; D not resolved. The CDR3 is made up of 12 amino acids. V was clipped by 4 bases and J by 4 bases, with 5 bases between them. The germline V gene has CDR1 SGHDN and CDR2 FVKESK.

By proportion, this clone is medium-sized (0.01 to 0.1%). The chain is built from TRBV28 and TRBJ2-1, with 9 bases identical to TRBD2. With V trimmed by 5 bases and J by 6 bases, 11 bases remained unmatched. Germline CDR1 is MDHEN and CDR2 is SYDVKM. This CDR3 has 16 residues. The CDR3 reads CASSKRGRGGGNEQFF. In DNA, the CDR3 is TGTGCCAGCAGTAAAAGGGGGCGGGGGGGCGGCAATGAGCAGTTCTTC.

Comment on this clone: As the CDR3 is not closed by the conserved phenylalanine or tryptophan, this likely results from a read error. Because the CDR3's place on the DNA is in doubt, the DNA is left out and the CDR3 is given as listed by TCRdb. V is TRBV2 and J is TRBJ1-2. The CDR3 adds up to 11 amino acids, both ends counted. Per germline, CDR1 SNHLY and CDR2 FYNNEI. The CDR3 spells CASSESGIREI.

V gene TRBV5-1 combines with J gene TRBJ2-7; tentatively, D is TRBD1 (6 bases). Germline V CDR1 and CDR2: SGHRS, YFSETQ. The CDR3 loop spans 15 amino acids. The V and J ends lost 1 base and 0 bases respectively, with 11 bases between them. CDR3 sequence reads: CASSLSQGYSYEQYF. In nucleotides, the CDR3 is TGCGCCAGCAGCTTGTCCCAGGGGTACTCCTACGAGCAGTACTTC.

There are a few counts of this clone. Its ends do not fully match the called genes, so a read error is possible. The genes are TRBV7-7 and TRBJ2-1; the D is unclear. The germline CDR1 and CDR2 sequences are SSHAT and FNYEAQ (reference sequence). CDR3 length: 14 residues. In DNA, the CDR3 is TGTGCTAGCAGCCCGTCCCGGGCTAACAATGAGCAGTTCTTC. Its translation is CASSPSRANNEQFF. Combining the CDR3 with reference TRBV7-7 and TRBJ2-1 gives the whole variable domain GAGVSQSPRYKVTKRGQDVTLRCDPISSHATLYWYQQALGQGPEFLTYFNYEAQPDKSGLPSDRFSAERPEGSISTLTIQRTEQRDSAMYRCASSPSRANNEQFFGPGTRLTVL.

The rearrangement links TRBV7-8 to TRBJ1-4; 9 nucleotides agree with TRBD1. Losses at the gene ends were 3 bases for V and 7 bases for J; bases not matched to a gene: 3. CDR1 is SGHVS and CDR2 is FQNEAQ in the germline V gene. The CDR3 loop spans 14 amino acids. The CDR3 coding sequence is TGTGCCAGCAGCTTGGGACAGGGACTTGAAAAACTGTTTTTT. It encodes CASSLGQGLEKLFF.

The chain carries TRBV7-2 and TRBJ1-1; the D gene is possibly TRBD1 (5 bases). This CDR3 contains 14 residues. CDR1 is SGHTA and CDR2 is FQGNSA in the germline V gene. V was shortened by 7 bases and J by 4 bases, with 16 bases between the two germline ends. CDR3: CASTRDRGSTEAFF. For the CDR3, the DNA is TGTGCCAGCACCAGAGACAGAGGGAGCACTGAAGCTTTCTTT. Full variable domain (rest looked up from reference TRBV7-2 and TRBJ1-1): GAGVSQSPSNKVTEKGKDVELRCDPISGHTALYWYRQSLGQGLEFLIYFQGNSAPDKSGLPSDRFSAERTGGSVSTLTIQRTQQEDSAVYLCASTRDRGSTEAFFGQGTRLTVV.

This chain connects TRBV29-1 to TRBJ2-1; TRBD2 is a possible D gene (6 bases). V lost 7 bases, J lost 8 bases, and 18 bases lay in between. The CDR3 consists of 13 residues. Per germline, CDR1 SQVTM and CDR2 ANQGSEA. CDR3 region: CSAGGGIVDEQFF. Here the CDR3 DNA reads TGCAGCGCGGGTGGGGGGATTGTCGATGAGCAGTTCTTC.

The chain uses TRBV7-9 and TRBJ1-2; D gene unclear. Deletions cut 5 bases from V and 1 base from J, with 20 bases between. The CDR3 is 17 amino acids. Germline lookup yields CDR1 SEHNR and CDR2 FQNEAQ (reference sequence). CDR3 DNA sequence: TGTGCCAGCAGCCCCCTATCGGGTAGTCCTTTTAACTATGGCTACACCTTC. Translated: CASSPLSGSPFNYGYTF.

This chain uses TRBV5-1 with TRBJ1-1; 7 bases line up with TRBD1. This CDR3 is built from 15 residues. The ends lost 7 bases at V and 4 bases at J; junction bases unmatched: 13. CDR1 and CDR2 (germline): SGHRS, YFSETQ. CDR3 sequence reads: CASFPSGGGPTEAFF. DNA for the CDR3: TGCGCCAGCTTCCCCTCAGGGGGGGGGCCCACTGAAGCTTTCTTT.

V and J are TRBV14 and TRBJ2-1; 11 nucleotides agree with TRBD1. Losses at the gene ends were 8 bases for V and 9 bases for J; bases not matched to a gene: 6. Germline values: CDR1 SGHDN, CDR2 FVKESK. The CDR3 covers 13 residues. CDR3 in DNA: TGTGCCAGCGGGGACAGGGGGTTCTCTGAGCAGTTCTTC. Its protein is CASGDRGFSEQFF.

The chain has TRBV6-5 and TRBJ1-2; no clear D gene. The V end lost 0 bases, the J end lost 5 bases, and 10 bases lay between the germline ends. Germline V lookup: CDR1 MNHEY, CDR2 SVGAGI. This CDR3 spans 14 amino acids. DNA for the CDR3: TGTGCCAGCAGTTACTCGACTTGGCGTTATGGCTACACCTTC. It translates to CASSYSTWRYGYTF.

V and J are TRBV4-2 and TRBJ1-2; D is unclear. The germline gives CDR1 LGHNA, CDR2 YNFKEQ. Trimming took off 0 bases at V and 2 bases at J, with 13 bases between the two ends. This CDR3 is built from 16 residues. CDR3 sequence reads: CASSQEREGGNYGYTF. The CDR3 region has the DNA TGTGCCAGCAGCCAAGAAAGAGAGGGTGGAAACTATGGCTACACCTTC.

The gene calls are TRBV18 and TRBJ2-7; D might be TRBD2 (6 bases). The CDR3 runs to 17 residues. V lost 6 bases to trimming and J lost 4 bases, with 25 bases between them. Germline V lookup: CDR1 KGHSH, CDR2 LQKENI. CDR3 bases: TGTGCCAGCTCGCCTGCCCTCTGGGGGGAGGAGGCTTACGAGCAGTACTTC. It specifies CASSPALWGEEAYEQYF.

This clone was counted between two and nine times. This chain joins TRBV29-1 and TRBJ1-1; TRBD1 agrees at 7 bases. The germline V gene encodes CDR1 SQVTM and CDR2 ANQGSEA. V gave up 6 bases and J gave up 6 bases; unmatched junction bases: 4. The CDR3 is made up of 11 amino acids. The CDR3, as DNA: TGCAGCGTCCCAACAGGGGCTGAAGCTTTCTTT. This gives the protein CSVPTGAEAFF.

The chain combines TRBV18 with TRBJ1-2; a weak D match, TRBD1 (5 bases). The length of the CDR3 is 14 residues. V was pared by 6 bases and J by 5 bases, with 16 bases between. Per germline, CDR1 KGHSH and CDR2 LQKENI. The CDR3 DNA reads TGTGCCAGCTCTCGGGGGACGGCCGAGTATGGCTACACCTTC. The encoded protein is CASSRGTAEYGYTF.